The source of this T cell receptor beta chain is a study of blood T cell repertoires in COVID-19. Background on the study: PBMCs, B-cell-depleted T cells, or T cells were the source of the cDNA or gDNA that made up the material.

Here immunoSEQ multiplex PCR was the method, and the copy in TCRdb shows in-frame clones only, minus some. The top ten clones hold 3.6% of a sample with roughly 240,000 clones, roughly 80% of them seen once. The CDR3 has 15 amino acids. V was shortened by 1 base and J by 5 bases, with 14 bases between the two germline ends. Germline V gene lookup returns CDR1 MNHNS and CDR2 SASEGT. Participant age was roughly 18 to 100 years, and participants resided in roughly 25 US areas. This sequence joins TRBV6-1 and TRBJ1-1; possibly TRBD1 for D (5 bases). Sequencing was performed on PBMCs or T cells enriched from blood (not recorded which). The receptor was derived from a woman aged 40 to 49 who had been exposed to COVID-19. CDR3 sequence: CASSEGVVSGTEAFF. CDR3 nucleotides: TGTGCCAGCAGTGAAGGTGTGGTTTCAGGGACTGAAGCTTTCTTT.